The rows below give T cell receptor beta chains drawn from one sample of a study of T cells in narcolepsy. Sequencing was performed with immunoSEQ multiplex PCR; in TCRdb, only in-frame clones are kept and a portion is missing. In the table there are about 30,000 clones, about four fifths of which are singletons. Source material: CD45RA- memory CD4+ T cells from PBMCs. The origin of the receptors is a human donor with narcolepsy. Each CDR3 is given with its conserved first and last residue.

TRBV11-2,CASSRGRAMYEQYF
TRBV18,CASSPAPLAATNEKLFF
TRBV9,CASTEGAGMTYNEQFF
TRBV5-1,CASSLEAGGFNEQFF
TRBV2,CASSAWGKGYEQYF
TRBV11-2,CASSLVGGVEQYF
TRBV11-3,CASSGLAGGIDTQYF
TRBV7-9,CASSYGQGTEAFF
TRBV2,CASSFGQANQPQHF
TRBV20-1,CSASTPGEQFF
TRBV25-1,CASSLGGALADTQYF
TRBV6-1,CASSGISRRGGTRTEAFF
TRBV4-3,CASSQDQGYRGFSSTDTQYF
TRBV11-2,CASSLAGGRQTGELFF
TRBV27,CASSLFGPPYGYTF
TRBV19,CASSIQQGHSETQYF
TRBV4-1,CASSQDVQVGGNTIYF
TRBV6-1,CASSERGLAPGEQYF
TRBV7-2,CASSLDARNTEAFF
TRBV4-2,CASSQDKREWSTDTQYF
TRBV5-1,CASSLDSGADTQYF
TRBV27,CATPGGRNPGEQFF
TRBV7-8,CASSLGGRFEGASNIQYF
TRBV7-9,CASSFGGTGELFF
TRBV10-2,CATPTGTATYEQYF
TRBV6-4,CASSRQGAVNEQFF
TRBV7-9,CASRVTIATNEKLFF
TRBV6-6,CASSWSNSNQPQHF
TRBV6-6,CAGRPAGANVLTF
TRBV27,CASSSPGTEAFF
TRBV6-1,CASIQGIGNQPQHF